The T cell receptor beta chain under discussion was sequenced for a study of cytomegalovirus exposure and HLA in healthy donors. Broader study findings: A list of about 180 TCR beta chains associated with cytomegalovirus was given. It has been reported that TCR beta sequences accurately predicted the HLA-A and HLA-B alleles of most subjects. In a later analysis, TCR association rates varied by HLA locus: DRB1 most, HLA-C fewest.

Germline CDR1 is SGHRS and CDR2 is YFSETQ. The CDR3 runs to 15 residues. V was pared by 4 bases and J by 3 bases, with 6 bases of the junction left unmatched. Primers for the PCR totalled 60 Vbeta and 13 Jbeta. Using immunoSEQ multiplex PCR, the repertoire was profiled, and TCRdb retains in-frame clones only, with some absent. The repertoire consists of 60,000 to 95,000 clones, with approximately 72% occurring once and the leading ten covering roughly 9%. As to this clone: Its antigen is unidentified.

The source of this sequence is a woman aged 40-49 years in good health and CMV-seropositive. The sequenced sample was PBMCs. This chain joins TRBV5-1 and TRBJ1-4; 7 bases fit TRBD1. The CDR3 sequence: CASSALGQPNEKLFF. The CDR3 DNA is TGCGCCAGCAGCGCCCTGGGACAGCCTAATGAAAAACTGTTTTTT. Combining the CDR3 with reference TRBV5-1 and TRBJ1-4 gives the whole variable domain KAGVTQTPRYLIKTRGQQVTLSCSPISGHRSVSWYQQTPGQGLQFLFEYFSETQRNKGNFPGRFSGRQFSNSRSEMNVSTLELGDSALYLCASSALGQPNEKLFFGSGTQLSVL.